This T cell receptor beta chain is drawn from a study of vaccination and CD4 T cells after COVID-19. With the Oncomine TCR Beta short-read assay, DNA from cultured CD4+ T cells was sequenced. MiXCR was run by TCRdb on the PCR reads, yielding one entry per CDR3 protein. The sample includes thousands of distinct CDR3 sequences, around 50% of them seen just once. Regarding this clonotype: Antigen specificity is unknown.

As to treatment: roughly 11-day PBMC culture with coronavirus spike peptide pools or control peptides (ViraFEST assay). The unexposed donor provided CD4+ T cells, which were taken before the COVID-19 pandemic (2011-2018). Germline V gene sequence: CDR1 SGHVS, CDR2 FQNEAQ. The CDR3 is 14 residues long. Trimming left V 1 base short and J 3 bases short, with 9 bases between. The sequencing input was CD4+ T cells from blood, cultured in vitro. The J gene is TRBJ1-2, the V gene TRBV7-8; D not resolved. The TCR was taken from a human donor in good health. The DNA for the CDR3 is TGTGCCAGCAGCTTAGGTAGGACGGACTATGGCTACACCTTC. Translated: CASSLGRTDYGYTF.